The 25 T cell receptor beta chains listed next were all sequenced from one sample in a study of blood T cells in healthy people across ages. Using a J-beta primer mix together with a sample-barcoded 5' primer, a second PCR was run for roughly 6 to 11 cycles. Via MiXCR, TCRdb re-called the 5' RACE reads, giving one row per CDR3 protein. The sample comprises hundreds of thousands of distinct CDR3 sequences, roughly 25% of which are singletons, and around 2.9% rests with the top ten. These data also formed part of another study, on T cells of mothers and their children.

The material sequenced was blood. The receptors stem from a boy aged 5-17 years in good health.

This clonotype was found a few times. The chain combines TRBV6-6 with TRBJ2-5; the D gene could be TRBD1 or TRBD2 (5 bases each). The CDR3 runs to 12 residues. From germline, CDR1 is MNHNY and CDR2 SVGAGI (reference sequence). V dropped 8 bases and J dropped 0 bases, with 7 bases sitting between them. The CDR3 spells CASWGNQETQYF. DNA for the CDR3: TGTGCCAGCTGGGGGAACCAAGAGACCCAGTACTTC.

This clonotype was picked up a small number of times. V is TRBV7-9 and J is TRBJ2-1; a possible D gene is TRBD1 (5 bases). Germline V gene data show CDR1 as SEHNR and CDR2 as FQNEAQ (reference sequence). V lost 7 bases, J lost 8 bases, and 15 bases lay in between. The CDR3 length is 13 residues. The DNA for the CDR3 is TGTGCCAGCATGGGATGGGGCCAGGATGAGCAGTTCTTC. Amino acids: CASMGWGQDEQFF.

This clonotype occurred a few times. In nucleotides, the CDR3 is TGTGCCAGCAGCTCGGGGGACAGGGGCCTTTCTGGGGCCAACGTCCTGACTTTC. Protein: CASSSGDRGLSGANVLTF. The rearrangement uses TRBV5-4 and TRBJ2-6; TRBD1 aligns across 10 bases. Germline V CDR1 and CDR2: SGHNT, YYREEE (reference sequence). The CDR3 is 18 amino acids. The junction had 7 bases not matched to a gene; V was cut back by 3 bases and J by 1 base.

The rearrangement joins TRBV19 to TRBJ1-3; D possibly corresponds to TRBD1 (6 bases). V was cut by 6 bases and J by 3 bases, with 12 bases left in between. The CDR3 consists of 14 residues. In germline, CDR1 is LNHDA, CDR2 SQIVND (reference sequence). The CDR3 DNA reads TGTGCCAGTAGGACACAGGGTTTTGGAAACACCATATATTTT. Its protein product is CASRTQGFGNTIYF.

This clonotype has just a few counts. V and J are TRBV25-1 and TRBJ1-2; tentatively, D is TRBD1 (5 bases). Per germline, CDR1 MGHDK and CDR2 SYGVNS. Trimming pared 1 base from V and 6 bases from J, leaving 15 bases between. This CDR3 is built from 15 residues. The CDR3 is CASSESGQGFDGYTF. The DNA for the CDR3 is TGTGCCAGCAGTGAATCCGGTCAGGGATTCGATGGCTACACCTTC.

The CDR3 region is CASSYSSQVFLSYEQYF. For the CDR3, the DNA is TGTGCCAGCAGTTACTCGAGTCAGGTCTTTCTCTCCTACGAGCAGTACTTC. The V call is TRBV6-5, the J call TRBJ2-7; D not resolved. Germline CDR1 is MNHEY and CDR2 is SVGAGI. V lost 0 bases and J 0 bases, leaving 15 bases between the germline ends. The CDR3 covers 17 residues.

The table lists this clonotype with a few counts. V and J are TRBV3-1 and TRBJ2-5, with TRBD1 matching 7 bases. The tail of the sequence fits TRBJ2-7 better, so the J call may be wrong. Germline loops: CDR1 LGHDT, CDR2 YNNKEL (reference sequence). CDR3 length: 14 amino acids. The CDR3 DNA follows: TGTGCCAGCAGCCAACCGGACAGGTCCTACGAGCAGTACTTC. It is translated as CASSQPDRSYEQYF.

This clonotype appeared a few times. The genes are TRBV30 and TRBJ1-2, with TRBD1 identical over 9 bases. Trimming at V came to 4 bases and at J to 4 bases, leaving 7 bases not matched to a gene. The germline CDR1 and CDR2 sequences are GTSNPN and SVGIG (reference sequence). The CDR3 is made up of 14 amino acids. The CDR3 DNA follows: TGTGCCTGGAACCGGGACAGGGTCGGCTATGGCTACACCTTC. Its protein product is CAWNRDRVGYGYTF. Together with reference TRBV30 and TRBJ1-2, the CDR3 gives the full variable domain: SQTIHQWPATLVQPVGSPLSLECTVEGTSNPNLYWYRQAAGRGLQLLFYSVGIGQISSEVPQNLSASRPQDRQFILSSKKLLLSDSGFYLCAWNRDRVGYGYTFGSGTRLTVV.

The V and J genes are TRBV20-1 and TRBJ1-5; D is possibly TRBD1 (5 bases). Germline lookup yields CDR1 DFQATT and CDR2 SNEGSKA (reference sequence). Trimming took 5 bases from V and 6 from J, leaving 11 bases between them. This CDR3 comprises 12 residues. The CDR3, as DNA: TGCAGTGCTGGGGGGGAGGGTCAGCCCCAGCATTTT. This gives the protein CSAGGEGQPQHF.

V and J are TRBV20-1 and TRBJ2-4; D possibly uses TRBD1 or TRBD2 (5 bases each). Germline V gives CDR1 DFQATT, CDR2 SNEGSKA (reference sequence). The CDR3 totals 15 residues. The V and J ends lost 1 base and 0 bases respectively, with 10 bases between them. Written as DNA, the CDR3 is TGCAGTGCTAGAGCCCGAGGGGAAGCCAAAAACATTCAGTACTTC. This gives the protein CSARARGEAKNIQYF.

This clonotype was found many times. This sequence joins TRBV11-2 and TRBJ2-5; 8 bases align to TRBD1. The CDR3 is made up of 14 amino acids. The V segment lost 2 bases and the J segment 2 bases; nucleotides outside the gene matches: 1. The germline V gene has CDR1 SGHAT and CDR2 FQNNGV. CDR3 DNA sequence: TGTGCCAGCAGCTTAAACAGGGGGCAAGAGACCCAGTACTTC. Its protein is CASSLNRGQETQYF.

This chain connects TRBV10-2 to TRBJ1-2; 10 bases are a match to TRBD1. Per germline, CDR1 WSHSY and CDR2 SAAADI. The CDR3 loop spans 15 amino acids. V shed 3 bases, J shed 0 bases, and the junction held 1 base outside the gene matches. CDR3 residues: CASSEGTGANYGYTF. The CDR3 DNA reads TGCGCCAGCAGTGAAGGGACAGGGGCTAACTATGGCTACACCTTC.

The chain carries TRBV14 and TRBJ2-5, with 8 bases identical to TRBD1. CDR3 size: 16 residues. Germline loops: CDR1 SGHDN, CDR2 FVKESK. After removal of 5 bases from V and 5 bases from J, the junction contained 13 bases not matched to a gene. The CDR3 protein is CASSTRLGDRTETQYF. CDR3 nucleotide sequence: TGTGCCAGCAGCACGCGCTTGGGGGACAGGACGGAGACCCAGTACTTC.

This clonotype was found a few times. J is TRBJ1-1 and V is TRBV7-9; D is undetermined. Germline lookup yields CDR1 SEHNR and CDR2 FQNEAQ (reference sequence). The CDR3 is 13 amino acids. V was shortened by 3 bases and J by 11 bases, with 16 bases between the two germline ends. The CDR3 DNA reads TGTGCCAGCAGCTTCGGTTCCACAATTCGGGCTTTCTTT. Protein sequence: CASSFGSTIRAFF.

The chain links TRBV20-1 to TRBJ2-1, with 8 positions matching TRBD1. V lost 3 bases to trimming and J lost 3 bases; unmatched junction nucleotides: 7. CDR1 is DFQATT and CDR2 is SNEGSKA in the germline V gene (reference sequence). The length of the CDR3 is 15 residues. The CDR3 loop is CSASRPGTGYNEQFF. CDR3 in DNA: TGCAGTGCTAGCAGGCCCGGGACAGGCTACAATGAGCAGTTCTTC.

This clonotype has a single count. The chain has TRBV7-9 and TRBJ2-5; 9 bases match TRBD1. The length of the CDR3 is 14 residues. The V segment lost 2 bases and the J segment 11 bases; nucleotides outside the gene matches: 9. CDR1 SEHNR and CDR2 FQNEAQ come from the germline V gene (reference sequence). The CDR3 bases are TGTGCCAGCAGCTTATCACAGGGGGCGAGGGAGCAGTACTTC. It encodes CASSLSQGAREQYF.

This clonotype was recorded a few times. The genes are TRBV20-1 and TRBJ2-2; D possibly corresponds to TRBD2 (6 bases). The germline V and J ends were trimmed by 0 bases and 4 bases, with 15 bases remaining between them. The CDR3 consists of 16 residues. The V gene's germline CDR1 is DFQATT and CDR2 SNEGSKA (reference sequence). CDR3 DNA sequence: TGCAGTGCTAGAGATTTTGGTAGCGGACTCACCGGGGAGCTGTTTTTT. Translated: CSARDFGSGLTGELFF.

The gene calls are TRBV6-1 and TRBJ1-4, with 7 nucleotides matching TRBD1. The CDR3 consists of 16 residues. From germline, CDR1 is MNHNS and CDR2 SASEGT. The V and J ends lost 6 bases and 0 bases, in that order; junction bases with no gene match: 7. CDR3 bases: TGTGCCAGCAGCTCCGGGGACAGAGCAACTAATGAAAAACTGTTTTTT. It is translated as CASSSGDRATNEKLFF.

This clonotype was seen more than once but under ten times. The genes are TRBV6-6 and TRBJ2-3; D might be TRBD1 (6 bases). The CDR3 runs to 12 residues. V gave up 10 bases and J gave up 2 bases, with 10 bases separating them. CDR1 is MNHNY and CDR2 is SVGAGI in the germline V gene (reference sequence). The CDR3 nucleotides read TGTGCCACCCGACAGGTCACAGATACGCAGTATTTT. Its protein is CATRQVTDTQYF.

This clonotype was observed a handful of times. CDR3 protein: CASTPGEGAGEQYF. The CDR3 DNA reads TGTGCCAGCACCCCAGGTGAGGGGGCCGGAGAGCAGTACTTC. The V call is TRBV2, the J call TRBJ2-7; 7 nucleotides match TRBD1. V gave up 7 bases and J gave up 7 bases; unmatched junction bases: 13. The CDR3 consists of 14 residues. CDR1 and CDR2 from the germline V gene are SNHLY and FYNNEI.

J is TRBJ1-2 and V is TRBV6-6; 7 positions agree with TRBD1. Trimming cost V 6 bases and J 1 base; bases outside gene matches: 8. Germline V gene lookup returns CDR1 MNHNY and CDR2 SVGAGI (reference sequence). This CDR3 has 15 amino acids. In DNA form, the CDR3 reads TGTGCCAGCAGCGTCTCGCGGGACAGTAACTATGGCTACACCTTC. It yields the protein CASSVSRDSNYGYTF.

Notes on this clonotype: Here the CDR3 omits its conserved ending phenylalanine or tryptophan, so a read error is the likely source. The gene calls are TRBV30 and TRBJ2-2; TRBD1 matches at 7 bases. The CDR3 contains 15 residues. The germline V gene has CDR1 GTSNPN and CDR2 SVGIG (reference sequence). CDR3 sequence reads: CAWSRQGINTGELFL. As DNA, the CDR3 is TGTGCTTGGTCGCGACAGGGAATTAACACCGGGGAGCTGTTTCTT.

The sample holds a few counts of this clonotype. The V and J genes are TRBV28 and TRBJ2-3, with unresolved D. The CDR3 sequence is 15 residues long. The V gene lost 4 bases and the J gene lost 0 bases, with 11 bases spanning the gap. From germline, CDR1 is MDHEN and CDR2 SYDVKM. The CDR3 loop is CASSSPPASTDTQYF. The CDR3 coding sequence is TGTGCCAGCAGTTCCCCTCCGGCTAGCACAGATACGCAGTATTTT.

This clonotype has just a few counts. The chain links TRBV5-1 to TRBJ2-5; the match to TRBD2 covers 12 bases. Losses at the gene ends were 3 bases for V and 4 bases for J; bases not matched to a gene: 7. The CDR3 loop spans 16 amino acids. Per germline, CDR1 SGHRS and CDR2 YFSETQ. CDR3: CASSSPSGGAGETQYF. CDR3 nucleotide sequence: TGCGCCAGCAGCTCCCCTAGCGGGGGGGCCGGAGAGACCCAGTACTTC.

In this sample, this clonotype turned up many times. This sequence joins TRBV6-1 and TRBJ1-5; 8 bases agree with TRBD1. The CDR3 extends over 17 amino acids. Germline-derived CDR1 and CDR2 are MNHNS and SASEGT. The trim removed 6 bases at V and 1 base at J, leaving 11 bases unmatched. CDR3 region: CASRETGGRVSNQPQHF. Here the CDR3 DNA reads TGTGCCAGCAGGGAAACAGGGGGACGGGTCAGCAATCAGCCCCAGCATTTT.